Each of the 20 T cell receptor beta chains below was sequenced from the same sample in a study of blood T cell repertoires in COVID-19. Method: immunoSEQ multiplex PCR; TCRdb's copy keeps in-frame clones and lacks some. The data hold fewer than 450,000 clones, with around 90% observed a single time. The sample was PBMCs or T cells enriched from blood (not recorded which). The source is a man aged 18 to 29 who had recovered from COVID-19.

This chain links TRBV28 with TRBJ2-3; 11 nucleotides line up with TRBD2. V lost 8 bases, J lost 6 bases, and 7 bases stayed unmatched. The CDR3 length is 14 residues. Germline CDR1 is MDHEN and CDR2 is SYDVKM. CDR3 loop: CASLAGGSFDTQYF. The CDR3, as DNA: TGTGCCAGCCTAGCGGGAGGCTCGTTTGATACGCAGTATTTT.

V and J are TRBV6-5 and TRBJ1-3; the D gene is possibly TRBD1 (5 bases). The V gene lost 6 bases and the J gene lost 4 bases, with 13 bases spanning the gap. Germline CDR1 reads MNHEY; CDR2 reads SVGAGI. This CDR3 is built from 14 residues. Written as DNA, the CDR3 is TGTGCCAGCAGGTCAGGGATTGCGGGAAACACCATATATTTT. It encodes CASRSGIAGNTIYF.

CDR3 residues: CASSLMRNEQFF. CDR3 in DNA: TGTGCCAGCAGTTTAATGAGGAATGAGCAGTTCTTC. The chain recombines TRBV12-3 or TRBV12-4 with TRBJ2-1; no definite D call. V lost 2 bases and J lost 7, with 6 bases in between. The CDR3 is 12 residues long.

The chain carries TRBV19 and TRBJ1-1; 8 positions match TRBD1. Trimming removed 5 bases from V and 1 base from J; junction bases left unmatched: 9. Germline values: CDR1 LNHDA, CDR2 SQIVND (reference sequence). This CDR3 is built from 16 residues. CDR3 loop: CASSLGSGQGNTEAFF. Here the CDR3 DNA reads TGTGCCAGTAGTTTAGGTAGTGGACAGGGGAACACTGAAGCTTTCTTT.

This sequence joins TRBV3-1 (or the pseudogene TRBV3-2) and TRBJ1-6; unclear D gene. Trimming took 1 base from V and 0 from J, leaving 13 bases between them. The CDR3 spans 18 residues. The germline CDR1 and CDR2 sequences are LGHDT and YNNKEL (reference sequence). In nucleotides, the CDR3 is TGTGCCAGCAGCCAAGCTCCCGTCACGAGCTCCTATAATTCACCCCTCCACTTT. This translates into CASSQAPVTSSYNSPLHF.

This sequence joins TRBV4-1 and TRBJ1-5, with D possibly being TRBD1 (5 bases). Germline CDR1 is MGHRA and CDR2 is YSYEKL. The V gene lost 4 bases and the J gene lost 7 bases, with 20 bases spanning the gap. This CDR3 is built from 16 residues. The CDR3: CASSLGIGRGRQPQHF. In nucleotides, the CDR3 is TGCGCCAGCAGCCTAGGAATAGGGAGGGGCAGACAGCCCCAGCATTTT.

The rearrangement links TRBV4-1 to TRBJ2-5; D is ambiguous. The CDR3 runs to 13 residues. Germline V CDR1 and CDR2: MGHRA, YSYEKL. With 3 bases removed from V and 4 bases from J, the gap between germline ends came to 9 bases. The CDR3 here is CASSQGLGETQYF. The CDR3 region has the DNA TGCGCCAGCAGCCAGGGCTTAGGAGAGACCCAGTACTTC.

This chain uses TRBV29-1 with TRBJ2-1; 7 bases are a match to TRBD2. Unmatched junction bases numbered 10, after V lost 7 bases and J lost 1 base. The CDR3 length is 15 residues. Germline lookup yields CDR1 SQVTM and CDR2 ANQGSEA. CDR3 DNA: TGCAGCGCTCAACAGGCCGGGGGGTCCTACAATGAGCAGTTCTTC. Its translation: CSAQQAGGSYNEQFF.

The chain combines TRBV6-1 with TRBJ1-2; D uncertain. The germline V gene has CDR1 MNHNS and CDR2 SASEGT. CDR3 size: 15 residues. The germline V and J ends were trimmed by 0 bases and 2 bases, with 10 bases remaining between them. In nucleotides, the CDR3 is TGTGCCAGCAGTGAAGCGCTTGGGCAGAACTATGGCTACACCTTC. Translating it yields CASSEALGQNYGYTF.

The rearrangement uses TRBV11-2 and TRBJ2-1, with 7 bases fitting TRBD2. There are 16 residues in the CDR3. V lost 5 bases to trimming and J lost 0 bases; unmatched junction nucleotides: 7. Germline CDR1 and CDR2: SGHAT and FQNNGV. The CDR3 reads CASSIPGLRSYNEQFF. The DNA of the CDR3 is TGTGCCAGCAGCATCCCGGGACTACGCTCCTACAATGAGCAGTTCTTC.

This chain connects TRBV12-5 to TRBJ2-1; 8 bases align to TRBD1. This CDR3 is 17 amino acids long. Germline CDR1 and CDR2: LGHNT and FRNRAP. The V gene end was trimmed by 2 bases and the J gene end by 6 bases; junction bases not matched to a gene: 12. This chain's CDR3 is CASGLPTTGGGLNEQFF. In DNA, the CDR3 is TGTGCTAGTGGTTTGCCCACTACAGGGGGTGGTCTCAATGAGCAGTTCTTC.

CDR3: CASIPPDRDRTEAFF. CDR3 DNA sequence: TGTGCCAGCATCCCCCCGGACAGGGATCGGACTGAAGCTTTCTTT. The J gene is TRBJ1-1, the V gene TRBV5-4; TRBD1 agrees at 8 bases. The germline CDR1 and CDR2 sequences are SGHNT and YYREEE (reference sequence). The V gene end was trimmed by 6 bases and the J gene end by 5 bases; junction bases not matched to a gene: 12. The CDR3 is 15 amino acids.

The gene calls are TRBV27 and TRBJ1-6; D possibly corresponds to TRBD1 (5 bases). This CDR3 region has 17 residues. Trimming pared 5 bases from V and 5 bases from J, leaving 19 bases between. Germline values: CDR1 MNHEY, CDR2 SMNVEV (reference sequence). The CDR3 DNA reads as TGTGCCAGCAGTCAAAAGGGAGGGGTGGTTAATAATTCACCCCTCCACTTT. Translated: CASSQKGGVVNNSPLHF.

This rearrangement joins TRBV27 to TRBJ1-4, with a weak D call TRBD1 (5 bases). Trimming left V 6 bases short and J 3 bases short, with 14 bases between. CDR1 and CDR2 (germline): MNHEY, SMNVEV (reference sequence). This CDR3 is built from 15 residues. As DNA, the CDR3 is TGTGCCAGCAGCCAGAAGGGGTCTCCTAATGAAAAACTGTTTTTT. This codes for CASSQKGSPNEKLFF. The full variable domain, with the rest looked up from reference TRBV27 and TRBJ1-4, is EAQVTQNPRYLITVTGKKLTVTCSQNMNHEYMSWYRQDPGLGLRQIYYSMNVEVTDKGDVPEGYKVSRKEKRNFPLILESPSPNQTSLYFCASSQKGSPNEKLFFGSGTQLSVL.

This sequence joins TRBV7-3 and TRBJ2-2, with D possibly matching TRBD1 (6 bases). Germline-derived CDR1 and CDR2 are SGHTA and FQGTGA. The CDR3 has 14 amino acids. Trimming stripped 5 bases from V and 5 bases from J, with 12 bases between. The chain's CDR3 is CASSPGGDTGELFF. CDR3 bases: TGTGCCAGCAGCCCTGGGGGCGATACCGGGGAGCTGTTTTTT.

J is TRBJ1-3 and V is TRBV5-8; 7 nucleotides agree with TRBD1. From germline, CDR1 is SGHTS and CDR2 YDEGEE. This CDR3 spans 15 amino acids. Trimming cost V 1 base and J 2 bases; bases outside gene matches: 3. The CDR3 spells CASSLRGGPGNTIYF. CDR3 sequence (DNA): TGTGCCAGCAGCTTGAGAGGGGGCCCTGGAAACACCATATATTTT.

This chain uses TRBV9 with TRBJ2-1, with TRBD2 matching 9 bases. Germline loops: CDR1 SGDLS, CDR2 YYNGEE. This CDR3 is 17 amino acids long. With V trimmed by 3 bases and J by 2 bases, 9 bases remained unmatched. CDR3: CASSERLTSGTYNEQFF. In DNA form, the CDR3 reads TGTGCCAGCAGCGAGAGGTTGACTAGCGGAACCTACAATGAGCAGTTCTTC.

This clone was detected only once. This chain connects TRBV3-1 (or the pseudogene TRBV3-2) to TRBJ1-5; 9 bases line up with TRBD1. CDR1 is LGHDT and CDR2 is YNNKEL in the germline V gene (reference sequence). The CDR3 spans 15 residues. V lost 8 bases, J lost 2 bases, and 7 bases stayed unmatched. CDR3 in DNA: TGTGCCAGCGGGACAGGGAATTCAGGCAATCAGCCCCAGCATTTT. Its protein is CASGTGNSGNQPQHF.

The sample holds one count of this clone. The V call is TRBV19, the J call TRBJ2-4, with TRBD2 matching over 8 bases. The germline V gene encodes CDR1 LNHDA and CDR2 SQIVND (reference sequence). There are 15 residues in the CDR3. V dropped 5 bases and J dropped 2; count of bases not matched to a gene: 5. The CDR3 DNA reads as TGTGCCAGTAGTGACGGGGGGGGACCCAAAAACATTCAGTACTTC. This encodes CASSDGGGPKNIQYF.

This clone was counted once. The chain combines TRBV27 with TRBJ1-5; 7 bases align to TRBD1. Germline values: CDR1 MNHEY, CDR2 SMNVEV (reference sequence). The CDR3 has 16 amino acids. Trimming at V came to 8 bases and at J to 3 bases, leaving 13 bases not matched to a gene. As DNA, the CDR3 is TGTGCCAGCCGGGGCCTCGGGACAGTCAACAATCAGCCCCAGCATTTT. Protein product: CASRGLGTVNNQPQHF.